This record looks at one TCR beta chain sequence and its context. There are 14 residues in the CDR3. In germline, CDR1 is MDHEN, CDR2 SYDVKM. V was cut by 6 bases and J by 4 bases, with 15 bases left in between. The method was immunoSEQ multiplex PCR; TCRdb's version includes in-frame clones alone and lacks a portion of them. The table has around 300,000 clones, 89% seen once; the top ten hold about 1.7%. These data originate in a study of blood T cell repertoires in COVID-19. Study details: Spain, Italy and the United States supplied samples that represented acute and convalescent COVID-19.

Sequenced sample: PBMCs or T cells enriched from blood (not recorded which). This TCR was recovered from a woman between 40 and 55 years old who had recovered from COVID-19. The chain recombines TRBV28 with TRBJ1-1; D remains unclear. The CDR3 nucleotides are TGTGCCAGCAGCCTCAGGACGGGATTCACTGAAGCTTTCTTT. It specifies CASSLRTGFTEAFF. The full variable domain, its missing parts supplied by reference TRBV28 and TRBJ1-1, is DVKVTQSSRYLVKRTGEKVFLECVQDMDHENMFWYRQDPGLGLRLIYFSYDVKMKEKGDIPEGYSVSREKKERFSLILESASTNQTSMYLCASSLRTGFTEAFFGQGTRLTVV.